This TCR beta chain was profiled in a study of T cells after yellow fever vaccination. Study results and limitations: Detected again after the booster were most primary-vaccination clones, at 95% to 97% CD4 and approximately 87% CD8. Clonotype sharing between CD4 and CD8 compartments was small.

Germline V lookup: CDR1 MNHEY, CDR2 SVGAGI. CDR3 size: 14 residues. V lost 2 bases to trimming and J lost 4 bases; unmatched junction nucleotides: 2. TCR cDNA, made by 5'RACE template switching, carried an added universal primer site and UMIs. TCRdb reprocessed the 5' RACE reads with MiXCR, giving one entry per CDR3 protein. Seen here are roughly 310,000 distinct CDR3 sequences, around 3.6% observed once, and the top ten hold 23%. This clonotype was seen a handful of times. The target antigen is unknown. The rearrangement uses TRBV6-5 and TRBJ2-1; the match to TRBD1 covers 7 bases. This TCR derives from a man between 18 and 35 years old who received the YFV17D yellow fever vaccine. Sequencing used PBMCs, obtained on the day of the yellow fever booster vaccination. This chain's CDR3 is CASSYQGQYNEQFF. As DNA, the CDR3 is TGTGCCAGCAGTTACCAGGGACAGTACAATGAGCAGTTCTTC.